The subject of this entry is one T cell receptor (beta chain). Its antigen is unknown. As for time point: persistent/refractory GD, antithyroid drugs over 5 years with positive TRAb. With RNA extracted from PBMCs as input, the TCR library was made. CDR3-region Arm-PCR and iRepertoire HTBI primers produced the TCR beta libraries. Using its own MiXCR run on the multiplex PCR reads, TCRdb lists one record per CDR3 protein. This sample carries about 660,000 distinct CDR3 sequences, around 30% of them seen once, and the ten largest clones take about two fifths. The data were taken from a study of regulatory T cells in long-lasting Graves disease. Study details: Over 5 years of antithyroid drugs plus positive TSH receptor antibodies defined persistent Graves' disease. Study-wide results and limits: Persistent Graves' patients showed less TCR diversity than newly diagnosed ones. Favored usage of TRBV28, TRBJ1-2 and TRBJ2-5 was recorded in persistent disease. Whereas new patients shared roughly 910 public clonotypes, persistent patients shared more, at under 3,500.

Germline lookup yields CDR1 LNHDA and CDR2 SQIVND (reference sequence). V was pared by 9 bases and J by 1 base, with 18 bases between. This CDR3 spans 15 amino acids. Source: peripheral blood mononuclear cells (PBMCs), taken when the disease was refractory, from a patient treated with antithyroid drugs. The TCR comes from a female donor with Graves disease. The chain combines TRBV19 with TRBJ1-1; no clear D. The CDR3 DNA sequence: TGTGCCAGCACGTTCGGCGCAAACAAGAACACTGAAGCTTTCTTT. This encodes CASTFGANKNTEAFF.